This T cell receptor (beta chain) was captured by sequencing in a study of T cells in Graves' hyperthyroidism and ophthalmopathy. This clonotype has more than one count but fewer than ten. This CDR3 region has 17 residues. V lost 1 base, J lost 2 bases, and 18 bases lay in between. In germline, CDR1 is DFQATT, CDR2 SNEGSKA (reference sequence). Amplified TCR beta CDR3 regions derived from RNA transcripts. The HTBI primer set drove a first-round RT-PCR of the TCR CDR3. TCRdb re-analysed the multiplex PCR reads in MiXCR, keeping a single row per CDR3 protein. The table records 250,000 to 350,000 distinct CDR3 sequences, around 17% of them present only once.

This chain connects TRBV20-1 to TRBJ1-5; D is perhaps TRBD1 (5 bases). The origin of this receptor is a man aged 25 to 40 with Graves' hyperthyroidism. Sequencing input: blood. The CDR3 bases are TGCAGTGCTAGAGGCATGACGGGGGAGGAGGGCAATCAGCCCCAGCATTTT. It translates to CSARGMTGEEGNQPQHF.